The present T cell receptor (beta chain) was sequenced within a study of T cell responses to AZD1222 COVID-19 vaccine. Profiling relied on immunoSEQ multiplex PCR, and the TCRdb table lists in-frame clones only, not all of them. In the table there are around 150,000 clones, approximately 92% of which are singletons. CDR3 length: 15 amino acids. Trimming cost V 4 bases and J 0 bases, with 10 bases left between them. From germline, CDR1 is SGHRS and CDR2 YFSETQ. The chain links TRBV5-1 to TRBJ2-2, with D possibly matching TRBD2 (6 bases). The source was peripheral blood, collected 28 days after the second AZD1222 dose. The sequence came from an adult who received the AZD1222 COVID-19 vaccine. CDR3: CASSPGGTNTGELFF. In DNA, the CDR3 is TGCGCCAGCAGCCCTGGGGGGACGAACACCGGGGAGCTGTTTTTT. Full variable domain (rest looked up from reference TRBV5-1 and TRBJ2-2): KAGVTQTPRYLIKTRGQQVTLSCSPISGHRSVSWYQQTPGQGLQFLFEYFSETQRNKGNFPGRFSGRQFSNSRSEMNVSTLELGDSALYLCASSPGGTNTGELFFGEGSRLTVL.